What follows are 7 T cell receptor beta chains derived from one specimen sequenced in a study of radiotherapy plus CTLA-4 blockade in lung cancer. Sequenced by immunoSEQ multiplex PCR; TCRdb stores in-frame clones only, minus some. Of about 110,000 clones listed, more than 65% are singletons. This material consisted of peripheral blood, taken from a patient treated with radiotherapy plus ipilimumab. These receptors were collected from a human donor with non-small cell lung cancer that progressed on radiotherapy plus ipilimumab. Some clones in this sample may be carry-over from other donors' samples.

This clone has only a few counts. As DNA, the CDR3 is TGTGCCAGCAGCCATCGACAGACCCTCGATCAGCCCCAGCATTTT. This codes for CASSHRQTLDQPQHF. V is TRBV5-8 and J is TRBJ1-5; tentative D call: TRBD1 (5 bases). V lost 4 bases, J lost 5 bases, and 16 bases lay in between. The germline CDR1 and CDR2 sequences are SGHTS and YDEGEE. This CDR3 is 15 amino acids long. Based on the CDR3 plus reference TRBV5-8 and TRBJ1-5, the full variable domain is EAGVTQSPTHLIKTRGQQATLRCSPISGHTSVYWYQQALGLGLQFLLWYDEGEERNRGNFPPRFSGRQFPNYSSELNVNALELEDSALYLCASSHRQTLDQPQHFGDGTRLSIL.

The rearrangement uses TRBV2 and TRBJ2-5, with 16 bases lining up with TRBD2. The CDR3 length is 17 residues. From germline, CDR1 is SNHLY and CDR2 FYNNEI. The V segment lost 4 bases and the J segment 1 base; nucleotides outside the gene matches: 3. CDR3 protein: CASSAGTSGGGQETQYF. The CDR3 region has the DNA TGTGCCAGCAGTGCTGGGACTAGCGGGGGGGGCCAAGAGACCCAGTACTTC.

CDR3 loop: CASSRSRGRETQYF. The CDR3 DNA follows: TGTGCCAGTAGTAGGTCACGAGGAAGGGAGACCCAGTACTTC. The chain couples TRBV19 to TRBJ2-5, with D hard to call. CDR1 and CDR2 from the germline V gene are LNHDA and SQIVND (reference sequence). Trimming pared 4 bases from V and 5 bases from J, leaving 14 bases between. This CDR3 contains 14 residues.

This rearrangement joins TRBV4-2 to TRBJ2-1; no clear D gene. V shed 2 bases and J shed 10 bases, with 9 bases lying between them. This CDR3 has 12 amino acids. Looked up from germline, CDR1 is LGHNA and CDR2 is YNFKEQ. The DNA for the CDR3 is TGTGCCAGCAGCCAACCCCCCGGCGAGCAGTTCTTC. It yields the protein CASSQPPGEQFF.

The chain links TRBV5-4 to TRBJ2-7; 8 nucleotides align to TRBD2. After removal of 0 bases from V and 2 bases from J, the junction contained 7 bases not matched to a gene. The germline CDR1 and CDR2 sequences are SGHNT and YYREEE (reference sequence). The CDR3 sequence is 16 residues long. The CDR3 nucleotides read TGTGCCAGCAGCTTGGGTTTCGGGGGGGGAGCCTACGAGCAGTACTTC. Translating gives CASSLGFGGGAYEQYF.

The chain links TRBV5-6 to TRBJ2-5, with no clear D. CDR1 is SGHDT and CDR2 is YYEEEE in the germline V gene. There are 14 residues in the CDR3. V lost 1 base and J lost 7, with 14 bases in between. CDR3 loop: CASSLLLSPGTQYF. Written as DNA, the CDR3 is TGTGCCAGCAGCTTGCTCCTATCCCCGGGGACCCAGTACTTC.

The V and J genes are TRBV7-9 and TRBJ1-2; maybe TRBD1 (5 bases). The CDR3 is 14 amino acids. V gave up 1 base and J gave up 4 bases, with 10 bases separating them. Germline assignment: CDR1 SEHNR and CDR2 FQNEAQ (reference sequence). The CDR3 loop reads CASSLDGGTYGYTF. The CDR3 DNA reads TGTGCCAGCAGCTTAGACGGGGGGACCTATGGCTACACCTTC.